These T cell receptor beta chains were read from a single sample in a study of blood T cell repertoires in COVID-19. Clones were sequenced by immunoSEQ multiplex PCR, and TCRdb holds only the in-frame ones, with some missing. The data contain around 200,000 clones, around 84% of them singletons. The specimen sequenced was peripheral blood. These receptors were obtained from an elderly man with acute or convalescent COVID-19. Each CDR3 is given with its conserved first and last residue.

V: TRBV18; CDR3: CASSPAGGRADLNYGYTF
V: TRBV27; CDR3: CASSSKRGKAYNEQFF
V: TRBV7-8; CDR3: CASSLGSGTGDYEQYF
V: TRBV7-3; CDR3: CASSTGTSGSTGELFF
V: TRBV7-2; CDR3: CASTLRQGINEQFF
V: TRBV19; CDR3: CASIPAWTSGTTGELFF
V: TRBV7-9; CDR3: CASSPVTGNTEAFF
V: TRBV20-1; CDR3: CSARREEKLFF
V: TRBV28; CDR3: CASSLNRETQPQHF
V: TRBV7-6; CDR3: CASSRGASGQETQYF
V: TRBV29-1; CDR3: CSVEGTSGRVGSTDTQYF
V: TRBV2; CDR3: CASSAASGNRAGELFF
V: TRBV11-2; CDR3: CASSLTRLAADEQFF
V: TRBV12-3/TRBV12-4; CDR3: CASSFGTGKKLFF
V: TRBV4-1; CDR3: CASSQGATTEAFF
V: TRBV7-2; CDR3: CASSLGKGTSGSWGNEQFF
V: TRBV5-1; CDR3: CASSRAGDAYEQYF
V: TRBV5-1; CDR3: CASSWTGGTYGYTF
V: TRBV7-9; CDR3: CASSPERTGTSSGNTIYF
V: TRBV5-4; CDR3: CASSEAGSGANVLTF
V: TRBV7-2; CDR3: CASSLGWLAGPQETQYF
V: TRBV19; CDR3: CASSTGQGWETQYF
V: TRBV11-3; CDR3: CASSNLQGGAFF
V: TRBV18; CDR3: CASSPTLSTYEQYF
V: TRBV5-5; CDR3: CASSLGGSGTYNEQFF
V: TRBV19; CDR3: CASSRDRAFREQYF
V: TRBV18; CDR3: CASSPPQGKNTEAFF
V: TRBV7-2; CDR3: CASSPASGFFGELFF
V: TRBV7-9; CDR3: CASSLADTQYF
V: TRBV19; CDR3: CASSMGGAYNEQFF
V: TRBV7-9; CDR3: CASRLAGDGGNGELFF
V: TRBV7-2; CDR3: CASSPSGDRTDMQYF
V: TRBV27; CDR3: CASSSWGGLQEKLFF
V: TRBV5-4; CDR3: CASSLGSSGSSFEQFF
V: TRBV11-2; CDR3: CASSLGTSGRYNEQFF
V: TRBV19; CDR3: CASSSESGNTIYF
V: TRBV11-3; CDR3: CASSLRSRSSTDTQYF
V: TRBV3-1/TRBV3-2; CDR3: CASSQSPGSNQPQHF
V: TRBV6-2/TRBV6-3; CDR3: CASSYPGLAGQTQYF
V: TRBV19; CDR3: CASSRTGQNTEAFF
V: TRBV5-1; CDR3: CASSLVPGSGNTIYF
V: TRBV29-1; CDR3: CSGTGGVVDTEAFF
V: TRBV5-6; CDR3: CASRRDFTSTDTQYF
V: TRBV4-2; CDR3: CASSQGQLTGNEQFF
V: TRBV25-1; CDR3: CASPQGSNQPQHF
V: TRBV2; CDR3: CASSLRGTGFSGANVLTF
V: TRBV19; CDR3: CASKSETGVFGANVLTF
V: TRBV29-1; CDR3: CSVEKTGVEAFF
V: TRBV11-2; CDR3: CASSAPGQGAGSYTF
V: TRBV28; CDR3: CASSSGTGVFEQYF
V: TRBV7-2; CDR3: CASSPWGQQETQYF
V: TRBV10-3; CDR3: CAIRGQGTGETQYF
V: TRBV6-5; CDR3: CATTGGGQTQYF